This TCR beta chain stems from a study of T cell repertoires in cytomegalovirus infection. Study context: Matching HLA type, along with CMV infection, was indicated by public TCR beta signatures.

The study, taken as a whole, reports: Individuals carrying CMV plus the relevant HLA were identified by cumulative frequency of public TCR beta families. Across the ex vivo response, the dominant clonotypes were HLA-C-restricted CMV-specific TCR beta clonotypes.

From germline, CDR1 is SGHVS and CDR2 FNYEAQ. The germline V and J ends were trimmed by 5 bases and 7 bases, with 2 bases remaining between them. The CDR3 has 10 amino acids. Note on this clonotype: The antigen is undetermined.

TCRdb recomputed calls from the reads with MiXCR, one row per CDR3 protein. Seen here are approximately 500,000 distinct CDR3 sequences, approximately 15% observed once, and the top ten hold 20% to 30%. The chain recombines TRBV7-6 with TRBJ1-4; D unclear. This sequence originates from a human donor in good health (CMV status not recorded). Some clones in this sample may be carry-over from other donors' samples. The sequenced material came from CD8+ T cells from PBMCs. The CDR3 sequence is CASSLEKLFF. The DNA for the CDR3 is TGTGCCAGCAGCCTTGAAAAACTGTTTTTT.